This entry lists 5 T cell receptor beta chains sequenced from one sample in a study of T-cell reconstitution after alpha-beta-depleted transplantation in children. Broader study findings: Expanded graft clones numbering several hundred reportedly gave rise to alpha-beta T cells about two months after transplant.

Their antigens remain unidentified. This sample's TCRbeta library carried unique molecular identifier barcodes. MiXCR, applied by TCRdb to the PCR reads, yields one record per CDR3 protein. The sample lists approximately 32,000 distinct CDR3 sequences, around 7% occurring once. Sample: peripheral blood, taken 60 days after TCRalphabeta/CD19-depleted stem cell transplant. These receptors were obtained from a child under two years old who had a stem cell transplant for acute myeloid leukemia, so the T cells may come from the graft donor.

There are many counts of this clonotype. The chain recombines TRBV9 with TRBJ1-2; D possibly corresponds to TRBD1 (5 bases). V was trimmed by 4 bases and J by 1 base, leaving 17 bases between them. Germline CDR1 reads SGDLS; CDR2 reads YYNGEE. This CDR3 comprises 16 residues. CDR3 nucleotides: TGTGCCAGCAGCCCCTGGGGCGGGACGGTTAACTATGGCTACACCTTC. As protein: CASSPWGGTVNYGYTF.

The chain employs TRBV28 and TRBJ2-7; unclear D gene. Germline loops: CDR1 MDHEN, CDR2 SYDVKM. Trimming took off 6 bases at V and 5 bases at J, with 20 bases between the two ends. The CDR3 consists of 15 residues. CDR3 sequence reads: CASRSPGPRTNEQYF. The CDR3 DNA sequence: TGTGCCAGCAGGTCCCCGGGCCCCAGAACGAACGAGCAGTACTTC.

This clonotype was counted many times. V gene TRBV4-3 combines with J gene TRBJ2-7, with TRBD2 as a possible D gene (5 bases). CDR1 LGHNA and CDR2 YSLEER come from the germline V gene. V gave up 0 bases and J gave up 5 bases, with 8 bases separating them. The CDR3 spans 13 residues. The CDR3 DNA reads TGCGCCAGCAGCCAAGACGGGCGGGACGAGCAGTACTTC. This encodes CASSQDGRDEQYF.

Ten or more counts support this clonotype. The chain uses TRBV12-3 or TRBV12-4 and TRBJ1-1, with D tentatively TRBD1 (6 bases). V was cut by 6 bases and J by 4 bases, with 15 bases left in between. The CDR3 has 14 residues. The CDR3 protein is CASRLQQGFTEAFF. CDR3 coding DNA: TGTGCCAGCAGACTCCAGCAGGGGTTCACTGAAGCTTTCTTT.

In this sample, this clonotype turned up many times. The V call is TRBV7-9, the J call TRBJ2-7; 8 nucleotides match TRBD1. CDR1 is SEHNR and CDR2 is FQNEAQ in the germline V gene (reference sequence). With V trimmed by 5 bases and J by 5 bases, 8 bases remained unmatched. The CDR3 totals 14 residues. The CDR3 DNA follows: TGTGCCAGCAGCCCTAGGACAGGGTCCGACGAGCAGTACTTC. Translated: CASSPRTGSDEQYF.